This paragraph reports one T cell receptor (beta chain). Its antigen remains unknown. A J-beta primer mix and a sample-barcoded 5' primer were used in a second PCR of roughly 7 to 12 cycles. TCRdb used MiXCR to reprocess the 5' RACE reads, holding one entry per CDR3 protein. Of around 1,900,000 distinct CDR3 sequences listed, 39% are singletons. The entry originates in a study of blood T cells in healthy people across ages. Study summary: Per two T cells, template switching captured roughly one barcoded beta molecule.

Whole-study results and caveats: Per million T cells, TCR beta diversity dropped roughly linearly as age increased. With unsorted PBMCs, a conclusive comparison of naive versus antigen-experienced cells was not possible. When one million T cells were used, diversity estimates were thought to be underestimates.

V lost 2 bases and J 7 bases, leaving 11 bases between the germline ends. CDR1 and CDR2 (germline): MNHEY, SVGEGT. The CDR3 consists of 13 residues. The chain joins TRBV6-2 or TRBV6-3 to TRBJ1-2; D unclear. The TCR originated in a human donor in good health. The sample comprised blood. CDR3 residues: CASSYGPPGGYTF. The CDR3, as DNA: TGTGCCAGCAGTTACGGCCCGCCGGGTGGCTACACCTTC.